These 4 T cell receptor beta chains were all obtained from the same sample, sequenced in a study of T cell clonality in common variable immunodeficiency. The repertoire was sequenced with immunoSEQ multiplex PCR; TCRdb's copy has only in-frame clones and lacks some. Altogether 30,000 to 40,000 clones were found in the sample, and no singletons occur. The sequenced sample was peripheral blood mononuclear cells. Receptors originate from a person aged 18 to 70 in good health.

This clone was counted at least ten times. From the germline J gene comes the end of the CDR3, since the read stops 3 residues before it. Other DNA sequences in the same sample also yield this CDR3. This rearrangement joins TRBV2 to TRBJ1-2; D gene unclear. The CDR3 has 13 residues. Trimming removed 1 base from V and 5 bases from J, with 8 bases in between. CDR1 and CDR2 (germline): SNHLY, FYNNEI. CDR3 protein: CASSEDGPYGYTF. Incomplete CDR3 DNA: TGTGCCAGCAGTGAAGATGGGCCGTATGGC.

This clone was seen repeatedly, ten times or more. One end of the junction varies from germline; a read error may be responsible. The CDR3 extends 3 residues past the end of the read, so its final part is completed from the germline J gene. The chain uses TRBV4-2 and TRBJ2-7; TRBD2 matches 12 bases. The CDR3 runs 16 residues. Looked up from germline, CDR1 is LGHNA and CDR2 is YNFKEQ. The CDR3 protein is CASSQHWTSGTGEQYF. CDR3 DNA (partial): TGCGCCAGCAGCCAACATTGGACTAGCGGGACTGGCGAG.

This clone came up many times. The read ends 3 residues shy of where the CDR3 ends; the end is completed using the germline J gene. V usage is TRBV5-8 and J usage is TRBJ2-1, with 9 bases matching TRBD2. From germline, CDR1 is SGHTS and CDR2 YDEGEE. This CDR3 is built from 15 residues. With 4 bases clipped from V and 4 bases from J, the junction kept 6 bases outside the gene matches. The sequenced part of the CDR3 DNA is TGTGCCAGCAGCCTAGGACTAGCGTTGTACAATGAG. Amino acid sequence: CASSLGLALYNE. In full, the CDR3 reads CASSLGLALYNEQFF. The whole variable domain, filled in from reference TRBV5-8 and TRBJ2-1, reads EAGVTQSPTHLIKTRGQQATLRCSPISGHTSVYWYQQALGLGLQFLLWYDEGEERNRGNFPPRFSGRQFPNYSSELNVNALELEDSALYLCASSLGLALYNEQFFGPGTRLTVL.

This clone was counted at least ten times. The read ends 3 residues before the CDR3 terminus; that terminus is restored from the germline J gene. V and J are TRBV7-6 and TRBJ2-7; 7 nucleotides agree with TRBD2. V gave up 2 bases and J gave up 3 bases; unmatched junction bases: 10. Germline CDR1 is SGHVS and CDR2 is FNYEAQ. The CDR3 covers 16 residues. The CDR3 loop is CASSLSPAGVGYEQYF. CDR3 DNA (partial): TGTGCCAGCAGCTTAAGTCCGGCGGGGGTGGGCTACGAG.